What follows are 2 T cell receptor beta chains derived from one specimen sequenced in a study of cytomegalovirus exposure and HLA in healthy donors. The PCR ran on 60 Vbeta and 13 Jbeta primers. The assay was immunoSEQ multiplex PCR, and TCRdb's table has in-frame clones only and misses some. The sample holds 200,000 or so clones, about 80% seen once. Sequenced material: PBMCs. Receptors originate from a girl aged 10 to 17 in good health and CMV-seronegative.

This clone was seen once. The chain combines TRBV28 with TRBJ2-1, with a possible D match to TRBD1 (6 bases). Germline CDR1 is MDHEN and CDR2 is SYDVKM. This CDR3 is built from 16 residues. Trimming shortened V by 2 bases and J by 5 bases, and 16 bases separated the two germline ends. CDR3 loop: CASSLSSVGANNEQFF. For the CDR3, the DNA is TGTGCCAGCAGTTTAAGTTCAGTGGGGGCTAACAATGAGCAGTTCTTC.

The chain is built from TRBV6-5 and TRBJ1-2; D might be TRBD1 (6 bases). Trimming left V 2 bases short and J 5 bases short, with 15 bases between. CDR1 MNHEY and CDR2 SVGAGI come from the germline V gene. The CDR3 loop spans 15 amino acids. CDR3 DNA: TGTGCCAGCAGTTACGCATCGACAGGCTTGTATGGCTACACCTTC. Residues: CASSYASTGLYGYTF.